This TCR beta chain was captured in a study of graft-versus-host responses after intestinal transplantation. General observations from the study: GvH clones were found in recipient marrow; some appeared first in ileum or blood.

The repertoire was sequenced with immunoSEQ multiplex PCR; TCRdb's copy has only in-frame clones and lacks some. The sample carries 60,000 to 75,000 clones, approximately 88% recorded once. V trimming: 7 bases; J trimming: 3 bases; junction bases outside the gene matches: 5. CDR1 WSHSY and CDR2 SAAADI come from the germline V gene. The CDR3 contains 14 residues. A word on this clone: Its target is unknown.

The input for sequencing was unstimulated CD8+ T cells sorted from spleen or lymph node cells, taken before intestinal transplant. The clonotype comes from a human donor who received an intestinal transplant. V is TRBV10-2 and J is TRBJ2-1; 8 positions agree with TRBD2. DNA for the CDR3: TGCGCCAGCACTAAACTAGCGGACTACAATGAGCAGTTCTTC. It yields the protein CASTKLADYNEQFF.